This record looks at one T cell receptor (beta chain) sequence and its context. The data stem from a study of T cells in localized non-small cell lung cancer. The CDR3 loop spans 14 amino acids. CDR1 MNHEY and CDR2 SMNVEV come from the germline V gene (reference sequence). V lost 3 bases, J lost 5 bases, and 3 bases stayed unmatched. Repertoires were generated with immunoSEQ multiplex PCR, while TCRdb's copy carries only in-frame clones and drops some. Counted here are almost 40,000 clones, roughly 90% occurring once; the ten biggest clones make up around 5.8%. The sequence was collected from a male donor aged 60 or over with stage II lung adenocarcinoma. The chain employs TRBV27 and TRBJ2-2; 7 positions agree with TRBD1. The sample in question was peripheral blood mononuclear cells, obtained before any cancer treatment. CDR3 bases: TGTGCCAGCAGTTTTTACAGGGGTACCGGGGAGCTGTTTTTT. Amino acid sequence: CASSFYRGTGELFF.